The T cell receptor (beta chain) described here comes from a study of shared clonotypes between healthy human individuals. CD45RA+ naive and CD45RA-negative memory subsets were separated from CD4+ cells. Splitting of each subset's genomic DNA was done evenly across several immunoSEQ plates. Produced via immunoSEQ multiplex PCR; TCRdb's table is partial and in-frame only. The sample holds roughly 1 million clones, about 74% seen once. The germline V gene has CDR1 SGHAT and CDR2 FQNNGV. This CDR3 has 14 residues. Trimming stripped 8 bases from V and 4 bases from J, with 17 bases between. Sequencing was performed on memory CD4+ T cells sorted from blood. The subset denotes: CD45RA-negative fraction. This clonotype was obtained from a man aged 18 to 30 in good health. J is TRBJ1-2 and V is TRBV11-2, with D perhaps matching TRBD1 (5 bases). CDR3 loop: CASHQSGSPYGYTF. DNA for the CDR3: TGTGCCAGCCACCAGTCAGGGTCCCCCTATGGCTACACCTTC.